Each of the 3 T cell receptor beta chains below was sequenced from the same sample in a study of blood T cell repertoires in COVID-19. Profiling relied on immunoSEQ multiplex PCR, and the TCRdb table lists in-frame clones only, not all of them. The sample includes about 75,000 clones, 75% to 85% of them seen just once. Sequenced: peripheral blood. These receptors originate from a woman between 50 and 59 years old with acute or convalescent COVID-19.

The CDR3 DNA reads TGTGCCAGCAGCTGGGTTTCTAGCGGGGCATACAATGAGCAGTTCTTC. This sequence encodes CASSWVSSGAYNEQFF. The rearrangement uses TRBV11-2 and TRBJ2-1; the match to TRBD2 covers 9 bases. The ends lost 4 bases at V and 4 bases at J; junction bases unmatched: 8. Looked up from germline, CDR1 is SGHAT and CDR2 is FQNNGV. The CDR3 covers 16 residues.

This chain uses TRBV7-8 with TRBJ1-3; no clear D. Deletions cut 5 bases from V and 4 bases from J, with 12 bases between. Germline assignment: CDR1 SGHVS and CDR2 FQNEAQ. This CDR3 spans 14 amino acids. In DNA, the CDR3 is TGTGCCAGCAGCCATACAGCTGGAGGAAACACCATATATTTT. Its translation is CASSHTAGGNTIYF.

The genes are TRBV6-5 and TRBJ1-2, with 7 bases fitting TRBD1. V dropped 4 bases and J dropped 0; count of bases not matched to a gene: 5. Looked up from germline, CDR1 is MNHEY and CDR2 is SVGAGI. The CDR3 has 15 residues. The CDR3 DNA reads as TGTGCCAGCAGTTCTCGGGACAGCTCTAACTATGGCTACACCTTC. It specifies CASSSRDSSNYGYTF.